This entry is about one TCR beta chain. This entry comes from a study of blood T cell repertoires in COVID-19. Across the whole study: Specimens from acute and convalescent COVID-19 originated in the United States, Italy and Spain. In each case, the material was cDNA or gDNA derived from T cells, B-cell-depleted T cells, or PBMCs.

Per the study methods: For nucleated cells, counts were estimated from reference gene primer amplification. Clones were sequenced by immunoSEQ multiplex PCR, and TCRdb holds only the in-frame ones, with some missing. V and J calls plus clone size are reproduced from that table; the DNA served to infer D and trimming. The sample contains 150,000 to 200,000 clones, 80% to 85% of which appear only once. Germline values: CDR1 SGHNT, CDR2 YENEEA. The V gene lost 5 bases and the J gene lost 1 base, with 14 bases spanning the gap. The CDR3 spans 16 residues. This rearrangement joins TRBV11-3 to TRBJ2-2; D might be TRBD2 (6 bases). The sequence derives from a woman younger than 45 with acute or convalescent COVID-19. The material sequenced was peripheral blood. The CDR3 DNA reads as TGTGCCAGCAGCCCCATTGGGGGACTGAACACCGGGGAGCTGTTTTTT. It encodes CASSPIGGLNTGELFF. Supplemented by reference TRBV11-3 and TRBJ2-2, the full variable domain reads EAGVVQSPRYKIIEKKQPVAFWCNPISGHNTLYWYLQNLGQGPELLIRYENEEAVDDSQLPKDRFSAERLKGVDSTLKIQPAELGDSAVYLCASSPIGGLNTGELFFGEGSRLTVL.